A single TCR beta chain is shown here with its context. The data are from a study of blood T cell repertoires in COVID-19. Overall study: COVID-19 samples, acute and convalescent, were from the United States, Italy and Spain. Sources were T cells, B-cell-depleted T cells, or PBMCs; the material itself was cDNA or gDNA.

CDR1 and CDR2 from the germline V gene are MGHRA and YSYEKL. Trimming took 0 bases from V and 7 from J; bases not matched to a gene: 11. This CDR3 is built from 17 residues. Original methodology: Amplification of reference gene primers was used by the study to estimate nucleated cell counts. This table comes from immunoSEQ multiplex PCR, and its TCRdb copy is limited to in-frame clones, with some not included. D and trimming come from the DNA, and the V and J calls and clone size come from that table. The table includes some 220,000 clones, about 83% detected once. This clonotype originated in a human donor in a cohort sampled during active COVID-19. Source material: peripheral blood. The chain employs TRBV4-1 and TRBJ1-2; 10 positions agree with TRBD1. The CDR3 reads CASSQDPRQGAMGGYTF. The CDR3 bases are TGCGCCAGCAGCCAAGATCCCCGACAGGGGGCGATGGGTGGCTACACCTTC.